This entry describes one T cell receptor (beta chain). In the original processing: Scientists estimated how many nucleated cells there were by amplifying reference gene primers. Method: immunoSEQ multiplex PCR; TCRdb's copy keeps in-frame clones and lacks some. V and J calls and clone size are those listed in that table; D and trimming were worked out from the DNA. The table records around 210,000 clones, about 78% of them present only once. This specimen belongs to a study of blood T cell repertoires in COVID-19. For the study at large: Acute and convalescent COVID-19 specimens originated in the United States, Italy and Spain.

This CDR3 region has 14 residues. The V end lost 7 bases, the J end lost 3 bases, and 13 bases lay between the germline ends. Germline lookup yields CDR1 SEHNR and CDR2 FQNEAQ (reference sequence). V and J are TRBV7-9 and TRBJ2-1, with D perhaps matching TRBD2 (5 bases). The sequencing sample was made of peripheral blood. This TCR was sampled from a woman aged 65 to 85 with acute or convalescent COVID-19. CDR3 nucleotide sequence: TGTGCCAGCACCATGGTAGCGAGCTACAATGAGCAGTTCTTC. Protein sequence: CASTMVASYNEQFF.